These T cell receptor beta chains were read from a single sample in a study of PD-L1 blockade in urothelial cancer. Sequencing used immunoSEQ multiplex PCR; TCRdb keeps in-frame clones, though not all of them. The data contain approximately 110,000 clones, around 85% of them singletons. The material was PBMCs, obtained around atezolizumab (anti-PD-L1) treatment. These receptors came from a man aged 45 to 65 with urothelial cancer. CDR3s include the opening cysteine and the closing phenylalanine or tryptophan. The D gene is left open where the match is weak.

d_call	v_call	j_call	cdr3_aa
TRBD1	TRBV7-8	TRBJ1-1	CASRDGSGGAFF
.	TRBV2	TRBJ2-6	CASSRSSGANVLTF
.	TRBV30	TRBJ1-6	CAWSVLSGVNSPLHF
TRBD2	TRBV4-1	TRBJ2-2	CASSQDSSGRATGTGELFF
TRBD2	TRBV9	TRBJ2-3	CASSPQPGGGTDTQYF
TRBD2	TRBV27	TRBJ2-1	CASSPGLAGYNEQFF
TRBD2	TRBV28	TRBJ2-1	CASSFAGAGVSEQFF
.	TRBV25-1	TRBJ2-5	CASSAPRGLGETQYF
.	TRBV9	TRBJ2-5	CASSEADSQETQYF
.	TRBV28	TRBJ2-7	CASRRTASYEQYF
TRBD1	TRBV7-2	TRBJ2-5	CASSRGQGARETQYF
.	TRBV6-6	TRBJ2-7	CASSYSFEGGGGVQYF
.	TRBV5-1	TRBJ1-1	CASSLDAKTEAFF
TRBD2	TRBV7-3	TRBJ2-2	CASSYGLAGTGELFF
TRBD1	TRBV28	TRBJ2-7	CASTPGTGAYEQYF
TRBD2	TRBV11-1	TRBJ2-1	CASSSEAGGPLNEQFF
.	TRBV19	TRBJ1-6	CASSIQRGSPLHF
TRBD1	TRBV30	TRBJ1-5	CAWTRQGGQPQHF
TRBD2	TRBV19	TRBJ2-7	CASSIDVTTSGRVGLYEQYF
.	TRBV7-8	TRBJ1-3	CASSLSASGQGNTIYF